This record covers a single T cell receptor beta chain. Other DNA sequences from this sample encode an identical CDR3 as well. The data are from a study of OX40 agonist ivuxolimab in advanced cancers. The wider study: With a range of about 23 to 90, age averaged about 58 years, and 65% to 85% were male. Partial responses were observed in three patients, of whom one had hepatocellular carcinoma and two had cutaneous melanoma.

Germline assignment: CDR1 KGHSH and CDR2 LQKENI. The V end was cut by 0 bases, the J end by 1 base, with 3 bases between. The CDR3 length is 13 residues. Profiled with immunoSEQ multiplex PCR; TCRdb holds only in-frame clones, not every one. The sample consists of about 80,000 clones, just over 85% of them appearing once. The source material was CD4+ or CD8+ T cells sorted from blood, sampled in a trial of the OX40 agonist ivuxolimab. The genes are TRBV18 and TRBJ2-5, with D hard to call. This TCR was recovered from an adult with an advanced solid tumor such as melanoma, head and neck, liver or kidney cancer. The CDR3 nucleotides are TGTGCCAGCTCACCACCGGGCCAAGAGACCCAGTACTTC. This encodes CASSPPGQETQYF.